These 30 T cell receptor beta chains came from one sample sequenced in a study of CD8 T cells in ankylosing spondylitis. These receptors have no known antigen. TCRdb analysed the 5' RACE reads with MiXCR anew, one entry per CDR3 protein. This sample yields around 540,000 distinct CDR3 sequences, of which 12% are seen a single time; approximately 7% belongs to the top ten. Study conclusions and caveats: The study identified a TCR beta motif of under ten highly homologous variants that appeared characteristic of ankylosing spondylitis blood.

The sequenced sample was blood, either unsorted or a sorted T cell fraction (not recorded which). All receptors come from a male donor with ankylosing spondylitis.

This clonotype was detected a few times. The chain employs TRBV20-1 and TRBJ2-7, with 11 bases matching TRBD1. J was trimmed by 5 bases and V by 4 bases; bases with no gene match: 7. This CDR3 is built from 14 residues. Germline V gene lookup returns CDR1 DFQATT and CDR2 SNEGSKA (reference sequence). The CDR3 reads CSAKGTGGTNEQYV. The CDR3 region has the DNA TGCAGTGCTAAAGGGACAGGGGGGACGAACGAGCAGTACGTC.

This clonotype was detected only a few times. The chain recombines TRBV20-1 with TRBJ2-2; 8 positions match TRBD2. J was trimmed by 1 base and V by 0 bases; bases with no gene match: 4. Per germline, CDR1 DFQATT and CDR2 SNEGSKA (reference sequence). The CDR3 runs 16 residues. CDR3 in amino acids: CSARDLSGGNTGELFF. As DNA, the CDR3 is TGCAGTGCTAGAGATCTAAGCGGGGGGAACACCGGGGAGCTGTTTTTT.

This clonotype was counted only a few times. The V gene is TRBV5-6, the J gene TRBJ2-7; 13 nucleotides match TRBD2. CDR1 is SGHDT, CDR2 YYEEEE, per germline. The V and J ends lost 2 bases and 0 bases, in that order; junction bases with no gene match: 5. CDR3 length: 17 amino acids. The CDR3 protein is CASSLTGLAGSSYEQYV. The CDR3 nucleotides are TGTGCCAGCAGCTTAACGGGACTAGCGGGATCCTCCTACGAGCAGTACGTC.

The chain joins TRBV4-1 to TRBJ1-2; D remains ambiguous. The CDR3 consists of 16 residues. Germline CDR1 and CDR2: MGHRA and YSYEKL. V lost 0 bases, J lost 8 bases, and 19 bases lay in between. The DNA of the CDR3 is TGCGCCAGCAGCCAAGAAAGTACGGGAACGGTGCGGGGCTACACCTTC. It is translated as CASSQESTGTVRGYTF.

The chain combines TRBV12-3 or TRBV12-4 with TRBJ2-7; D is unresolved. This CDR3 comprises 13 residues. With 3 bases removed from V and 5 bases from J, the gap between germline ends came to 11 bases. CDR3 nucleotides: TGTGCCAGCAGTTTTGGGCGTCCCGACGAGCAGTACTTC. Its translation is CASSFGRPDEQYF.

This clonotype appeared a few times. The genes are TRBV29-1 and TRBJ2-3; 7 nucleotides align to TRBD2. The junction had 5 bases not matched to a gene; V was cut back by 8 bases and J by 0 bases. The CDR3 consists of 13 residues. CDR1 and CDR2 from the germline V gene are SQVTM and ANQGSEA. CDR3 DNA: TGCAGCATCCTTAGCGGGAGCACAGATACGCAGTATTTT. Protein: CSILSGSTDTQYF.

Only a few counts were recorded for this clonotype. The chain links TRBV5-1 to TRBJ2-5, with 10 bases matching TRBD2. The trim removed 6 bases at V and 2 bases at J, leaving 7 bases unmatched. The CDR3 has 15 residues. Per germline, CDR1 SGHRS and CDR2 YFSETQ. The CDR3 nucleotides are TGCGCCAGCACCCGGACTAGCGGCACACAAGAGACCCAGTACTTC. As protein: CASTRTSGTQETQYF.

The V and J genes are TRBV5-1 and TRBJ2-5, with 9 nucleotides matching TRBD2. V lost 0 bases, J lost 2 bases, and 2 bases stayed unmatched. The CDR3 has 15 residues. Germline lookup yields CDR1 SGHRS and CDR2 YFSETQ. This chain's CDR3 is CASSLATSGQETQYF. CDR3 coding DNA: TGCGCCAGCAGCTTGGCGACTAGCGGACAAGAGACCCAGTACTTC.

The chain employs TRBV12-3 or TRBV12-4 and TRBJ1-1; 11 positions agree with TRBD1. V shed 7 bases, J shed 1 base, and the junction held 2 bases outside the gene matches. The CDR3 contains 14 residues. CDR3 sequence reads: CASTGQGANTEAFF. The CDR3 DNA reads as TGTGCCAGCACCGGACAGGGGGCGAACACTGAAGCTTTCTTT.

This clonotype was detected a few times. The chain links TRBV2 to TRBJ2-6; D is ambiguous. This CDR3 is 15 amino acids long. V was trimmed by 8 bases and J by 1 base, leaving 12 bases between them. The V gene's germline CDR1 is SNHLY and CDR2 FYNNEI. CDR3 DNA sequence: TGTGCCAGCTCAATTGGGCTATCTGGGGCCAACGTCCTGACTTTC. It yields the protein CASSIGLSGANVLTF.

This clonotype was found a few times. The chain joins TRBV20-1 to TRBJ2-1; D is uncertain. Deletions cut 4 bases from V and 2 bases from J, with 9 bases between. The germline V gene encodes CDR1 DFQATT and CDR2 SNEGSKA (reference sequence). This CDR3 has 13 residues. The CDR3 nucleotides read TGCAGTGCTACGAGCACCACCTACAATGAGCAGTTCTTC. Translation gives CSATSTTYNEQFF.

This clonotype was counted many times. The chain combines TRBV20-1 with TRBJ2-4, with unresolved D. Germline CDR1 reads DFQATT; CDR2 reads SNEGSKA (reference sequence). V shed 0 bases and J shed 0 bases, with 12 bases lying between them. The CDR3 contains 16 residues. CDR3 loop: CSARDRHVLAKNIQYF. CDR3 sequence (DNA): TGCAGTGCTAGAGATCGACATGTCCTAGCCAAAAACATTCAGTACTTC.

This clonotype has only a few counts. This chain uses TRBV2 with TRBJ2-7, with D uncertain. The CDR3 consists of 13 residues. V was shortened by 6 bases and J by 2 bases, with 11 bases between the two germline ends. Germline CDR1 reads SNHLY; CDR2 reads FYNNEI. CDR3 region: CASRLNKAYEQYF. CDR3 sequence (DNA): TGTGCCAGCAGGCTAAACAAGGCCTACGAGCAGTACTTC. Full variable domain (rest looked up from reference TRBV2 and TRBJ2-7): EPEVTQTPSHQVTQMGQEVILRCVPISNHLYFYWYRQILGQKVEFLVSFYNNEISEKSEIFDDQFSVERPDGSNFTLKIRSTKLEDSAMYFCASRLNKAYEQYFGPGTRLTVT.

This clonotype was seen repeatedly, ten times or more. The chain recombines TRBV5-1 with TRBJ1-3; the D is unclear. V shed 0 bases and J shed 3 bases, with 7 bases lying between them. Per the germline V gene, CDR1 is SGHRS and CDR2 is YFSETQ. The CDR3 loop spans 14 amino acids. The CDR3 sequence is CASSLEWGGNTIYF. DNA for the CDR3: TGCGCCAGCAGCTTGGAGTGGGGTGGAAACACCATATATTTT.

The chain joins TRBV30 to TRBJ2-5; no definite D call. The CDR3 is 13 residues long. The V end was cut by 0 bases, the J end by 1 base, with 6 bases between. Germline V gene lookup returns CDR1 GTSNPN and CDR2 SVGIG (reference sequence). The CDR3 here is CAWSVQLQETQYF. CDR3 nucleotide sequence: TGTGCCTGGAGTGTACAGCTCCAAGAGACCCAGTACTTC. Together with reference TRBV30 and TRBJ2-5, the CDR3 gives the full variable domain: SQTIHQWPATLVQPVGSPLSLECTVEGTSNPNLYWYRQAAGRGLQLLFYSVGIGQISSEVPQNLSASRPQDRQFILSSKKLLLSDSGFYLCAWSVQLQETQYFGPGTRLLVL.

In this sample, this clonotype turned up a few times. The V call is TRBV9, the J call TRBJ2-1, with 11 bases matching TRBD1. With 0 bases clipped from V and 5 bases from J, the junction kept 4 bases outside the gene matches. From germline, CDR1 is SGDLS and CDR2 YYNGEE. This CDR3 is built from 16 residues. As DNA, the CDR3 is TGTGCCAGCAGCGTAGAGGGACAGGGGGGGAACAATGAGCAGTTCTTC. It encodes CASSVEGQGGNNEQFF.

This chain connects TRBV12-3 or TRBV12-4 to TRBJ2-2; no clear D gene. This CDR3 is 11 amino acids long. V gave up 10 bases and J gave up 5 bases, with 8 bases separating them. The CDR3 is CATLSTGELFF. The CDR3, as DNA: TGTGCCACCTTGAGTACCGGGGAGCTGTTTTTT.

The sample holds a few counts of this clonotype. The V and J genes are TRBV7-2 and TRBJ2-5; D perhaps matches TRBD2 (6 bases). The germline V and J ends were trimmed by 6 bases and 7 bases, with 15 bases remaining between them. CDR1 and CDR2 from the germline V gene are SGHTA and FQGNSA. This CDR3 spans 13 amino acids. CDR3 sequence (DNA): TGTGCCAGCAGTTCGACTAGAGACGGGACCCAGTACTTC. Translation: CASSSTRDGTQYF.

This clonotype has more than one count but fewer than ten. This chain links TRBV6-5 with TRBJ1-2; D may be TRBD1 (5 bases). This CDR3 has 14 residues. The V gene lost 2 bases and the J gene lost 1 base, with 8 bases spanning the gap. Germline CDR1 MNHEY, CDR2 SVGAGI. CDR3 amino acids: CASSYTQVNYGYTF. The CDR3 DNA follows: TGTGCCAGCAGTTACACACAGGTTAACTATGGCTACACCTTC.

The J gene is TRBJ2-5, the V gene TRBV2; D may be TRBD1 or TRBD2 (5 bases each). Looked up from germline, CDR1 is SNHLY and CDR2 is FYNNEI. This CDR3 has 14 amino acids. The germline V and J ends were trimmed by 4 bases and 2 bases, with 11 bases remaining between them. The CDR3 coding sequence is TGTGCCAGCAGTGCTCCGGGACGACAAGAGACCCAGTACTTC. This encodes CASSAPGRQETQYF.

The CDR3 region is CASSPFGVTGELFF. CDR3 coding DNA: TGTGCCAGCAGCCCATTTGGGGTAACCGGGGAGCTGTTTTTT. The V call is TRBV6-4, the J call TRBJ2-2; D gene unclear. The ends were cut back, 6 bases at V and 5 bases at J, with 13 bases in the middle. CDR3 length equals 14 residues. Per the germline V gene, CDR1 is MRHNA and CDR2 is SNTAGT.

This clonotype has a count of ten or more. The chain has TRBV5-1 and TRBJ2-5, with TRBD2 identical over 7 bases. CDR3 size: 15 residues. Germline-derived CDR1 and CDR2 are SGHRS and YFSETQ. The junction had 8 bases not matched to a gene; V was cut back by 1 base and J by 5 bases. The CDR3 nucleotides are TGCGCCAGCAGCTTGAGGGCTAGCGGAGAGGAGACCCAGTACTTC. Translated, it gives CASSLRASGEETQYF.

This rearrangement joins TRBV20-1 to TRBJ2-3; a possible D gene is TRBD1 (5 bases). Trimming shortened V by 0 bases and J by 1 base, and 14 bases separated the two germline ends. The CDR3 contains 16 residues. CDR1 and CDR2 (germline): DFQATT, SNEGSKA (reference sequence). CDR3 protein: CSARDPRAEGTDTQYF. For the CDR3, the DNA is TGCAGTGCTAGAGATCCCAGGGCCGAAGGCACAGATACGCAGTATTTT.

The table lists this clonotype with a few counts. This sequence joins TRBV7-9 and TRBJ2-1; TRBD2 aligns across 7 bases. The CDR3 covers 15 residues. Looked up from germline, CDR1 is SEHNR and CDR2 is FQNEAQ (reference sequence). The trim removed 6 bases at V and 6 bases at J, leaving 11 bases unmatched. DNA for the CDR3: TGTGCCAGCAGTATTACCCGGGGGGACTTCAATGAGCAGTTCTTC. This codes for CASSITRGDFNEQFF.

This chain uses TRBV20-1 with TRBJ2-5; 14 bases line up with TRBD2. The CDR3 consists of 14 residues. Germline-derived CDR1 and CDR2 are DFQATT and SNEGSKA (reference sequence). J was trimmed by 4 bases and V by 7 bases; bases with no gene match: 5. The CDR3, as DNA: TGCAGTGGACTAGCGGGAGGGCCTGGAGAGACCCAGTACTTC. Translation gives CSGLAGGPGETQYF.

Only a few counts were recorded for this clonotype. The chain is built from TRBV7-8 and TRBJ1-1; unclear D gene. Trimming left V 0 bases short and J 0 bases short, with 8 bases between. CDR1 SGHVS and CDR2 FQNEAQ come from the germline V gene. This CDR3 comprises 15 residues. CDR3 amino acids: CASSLAGRMNTEAFF. CDR3 DNA sequence: TGTGCCAGCAGCTTAGCAGGCCGTATGAACACTGAAGCTTTCTTT. The complete variable domain, with remaining parts taken from reference TRBV7-8 and TRBJ1-1, reads GAGVSQSPRYKVAKRGQDVALRCDPISGHVSLFWYQQALGQGPEFLTYFQNEAQLDKSGLPSDRFFAERPEGSVSTLKIQRTQQEDSAVYLCASSLAGRMNTEAFFGQGTRLTVV.

The chain is built from TRBV7-9 and TRBJ2-1; 7 nucleotides match TRBD2. CDR1 is SEHNR and CDR2 is FQNEAQ in the germline V gene (reference sequence). V lost 4 bases and J lost 4; bases outside the gene matches: 13. The CDR3 runs to 17 residues. CDR3 sequence reads: CASSSRNLAERYNEQFF. The CDR3 nucleotides read TGTGCCAGCAGCTCTCGAAATCTAGCGGAGAGATACAATGAGCAGTTCTTC.

This rearrangement joins TRBV25-1 to TRBJ1-5; the D is unclear. The CDR3 loop spans 14 amino acids. Germline assignment: CDR1 MGHDK and CDR2 SYGVNS. With 1 base removed from V and 5 bases from J, the gap between germline ends came to 9 bases. CDR3 bases: TGTGCCAGCAGTGAATCCGGCAGCTATCAGCCCCAGCATTTT. Encoded protein: CASSESGSYQPQHF.

The chain is built from TRBV20-1 and TRBJ2-1, with unresolved D. CDR1 DFQATT and CDR2 SNEGSKA come from the germline V gene (reference sequence). Trimming cost V 0 bases and J 4 bases, with 16 bases left between them. CDR3 length equals 16 residues. DNA of the CDR3: TGCAGTGCTAGAGAAGCCGGTGCGGATTCATACAATGAGCAGTTCTTC. Translating it yields CSAREAGADSYNEQFF.

In its sample, this clonotype was seen a few times. The CDR3 nucleotides are TGTGCCAGCAGCTTGGAGGCGGGGGCGAACACCGGGGAGCTGTTTTTT. It encodes CASSLEAGANTGELFF. The chain joins TRBV5-4 to TRBJ2-2; TRBD2 agrees at 7 bases. V trimming: 0 bases; J trimming: 0 bases; junction bases outside the gene matches: 2. Germline V CDR1 and CDR2: SGHNT, YYREEE (reference sequence). The CDR3 sequence is 16 residues long.